The next 29 T cell receptor beta chains were all read from a single sample in a study of blood T cell repertoires in COVID-19. The table came from immunoSEQ multiplex PCR; TCRdb's copy has only in-frame clones and leaves some out. Of under 200,000 clones in the sample, roughly 84% were seen once. Sequenced material: PBMCs or T cells enriched from blood (not recorded which). The receptors originated from a man in his sixties who had recovered from COVID-19.

The chain has TRBV2 and TRBJ2-5; a weak D match, TRBD1 (5 bases). This CDR3 is 14 amino acids long. CDR1 and CDR2 from the germline V gene are SNHLY and FYNNEI. V shed 0 bases and J shed 6 bases, with 11 bases lying between them. The CDR3 is CASSEARQRKTQYF. DNA of the CDR3: TGTGCCAGCAGTGAAGCAAGACAGCGAAAGACCCAGTACTTC.

The count of this clone is one. The rearrangement joins TRBV12-3 or TRBV12-4 to TRBJ2-7; the D gene is possibly TRBD2 (5 bases). V gave up 4 bases and J gave up 6 bases, with 13 bases separating them. This CDR3 region has 13 residues. The CDR3 sequence is CASSSQTGFEQYF. In DNA form, the CDR3 reads TGTGCCAGCAGTTCACAGACGGGGTTCGAGCAGTACTTC.

Regarding this clone: Other DNA sequences in the same sample also yield this CDR3. The chain links TRBV24-1 to TRBJ1-1, with TRBD1 as a possible D gene (5 bases). Germline loops: CDR1 KGHDR, CDR2 SFDVKD. Trimming removed 9 bases at V and 1 base at J, with 8 bases between. This CDR3 has 12 residues. DNA of the CDR3: TGTGCCACCCGGGGGGGGAACACTGAAGCTTTCTTT. Residues: CATRGGNTEAFF.

The chain is built from TRBV6-5 and TRBJ2-3; the match to TRBD2 covers 10 bases. The CDR3 sequence is 15 residues long. CDR1 and CDR2 from the germline V gene are MNHEY and SVGAGI. The ends lost 6 bases at V and 8 bases at J; junction bases unmatched: 11. CDR3 loop: CASSLAGGGQGTQYF. In nucleotides, the CDR3 is TGTGCCAGCAGCTTAGCGGGGGGCGGACAGGGTACGCAGTATTTT.

As to this clone: This same CDR3 is encoded by further DNA sequences in the sample. The rearrangement uses TRBV24-1 and TRBJ1-5, with D unresolved. With 5 bases removed from V and 7 bases from J, the gap between germline ends came to 8 bases. The germline CDR1 and CDR2 sequences are KGHDR and SFDVKD. The CDR3 has 12 amino acids. CDR3 protein: CATSAGNQPQHF. The CDR3 bases are TGTGCCACCAGTGCGGGGAACCAGCCCCAGCATTTT.

V usage is TRBV10-2 and J usage is TRBJ2-3; unclear D gene. Trimming stripped 6 bases from V and 6 bases from J, with 10 bases between. The CDR3 spans 12 residues. Germline lookup yields CDR1 WSHSY and CDR2 SAAADI. The CDR3 protein is CASSHSSDTQYF. CDR3 DNA: TGCGCCAGCAGCCACTCGAGCGATACGCAGTATTTT.

This clone was seen only once. The chain uses TRBV10-3 and TRBJ2-2; 7 bases align to TRBD2. Germline V lookup: CDR1 ENHRY, CDR2 SYGVKD. CDR3 length: 17 residues. Unmatched junction bases numbered 10, after V lost 6 bases and J lost 0 bases. The CDR3 DNA reads TGTGCCATCAGAATAGCCGGTCGGGGGGCGAACACCGGGGAGCTGTTTTTT. Its translation is CAIRIAGRGANTGELFF.

This clone was counted between two and nine times. The chain has TRBV28 and TRBJ1-5; TRBD1 matches 8 bases. The CDR3 sequence is 18 residues long. The ends lost 1 base at V and 0 bases at J; junction bases unmatched: 8. Germline CDR1 is MDHEN and CDR2 is SYDVKM. This CDR3 is CASSLLETGVYSNQPQHF. DNA for the CDR3: TGTGCCAGCAGTTTATTAGAGACAGGGGTTTATAGCAATCAGCCCCAGCATTTT.

The genes are TRBV2 and TRBJ1-6; D is uncertain. Trimming left V 8 bases short and J 0 bases short, with 14 bases between. This CDR3 has 16 amino acids. Germline V CDR1 and CDR2: SNHLY, FYNNEI. CDR3 sequence: CASEEGQSSYNSPLHF. CDR3 DNA sequence: TGTGCCAGCGAGGAGGGCCAGAGCTCCTATAATTCACCCCTCCACTTT.

A single count supports this clone. This chain links TRBV2 with TRBJ2-7; 8 nucleotides agree with TRBD2. The length of the CDR3 is 15 residues. With 6 bases clipped from V and 0 bases from J, the junction kept 7 bases outside the gene matches. Per germline, CDR1 SNHLY and CDR2 FYNNEI. CDR3 nucleotide sequence: TGTGCCAGCAGCAACCCGGGGGGGAGCTCCTACGAGCAGTACTTC. This translates into CASSNPGGSSYEQYF.

CDR3 sequence (DNA): TGTGCCAGCAGCAGAAGGGGACAGTACAATGAGCAGTTCTTC. This translates into CASSRRGQYNEQFF. The chain has TRBV5-6 and TRBJ2-1; TRBD1 matches 7 bases. V shed 4 bases and J 4 bases; nucleotides not matched to a gene: 5. The CDR3 covers 14 residues. Germline V gene sequence: CDR1 SGHDT, CDR2 YYEEEE.

The chain combines TRBV20-1 with TRBJ2-1; TRBD2 aligns across 14 bases. The germline CDR1 and CDR2 sequences are DFQATT and SNEGSKA (reference sequence). The CDR3 is made up of 15 amino acids. Losses at the gene ends were 3 bases for V and 7 bases for J; bases not matched to a gene: 5. CDR3 residues: CSASGTSGSLNEQFF. The CDR3, as DNA: TGCAGTGCTAGTGGGACTAGCGGGAGTTTGAATGAGCAGTTCTTC.

DNA of the CDR3: TGTGCCAGCAGCCGAACCGGGACTAGCGGCGTGGATACGCAGTATTTT. Its protein product is CASSRTGTSGVDTQYF. The V gene is TRBV9, the J gene TRBJ2-3, with 11 positions matching TRBD2. Germline values: CDR1 SGDLS, CDR2 YYNGEE. This CDR3 is 16 amino acids long. Trimming took 4 bases from V and 6 from J; bases not matched to a gene: 10.

J is TRBJ2-2 and V is TRBV5-4; 8 bases are a match to TRBD2. There are 16 residues in the CDR3. Germline V gene lookup returns CDR1 SGHNT and CDR2 YYREEE (reference sequence). J gave up 10 bases and V 5 bases, and 16 bases lay outside the gene matches. The CDR3 region has the DNA TGTGCCAGCAGTTTTCTTGGTTCTAGCGGGCACCCGGAGCTGTTTTTT. As protein: CASSFLGSSGHPELFF.

This clone has a handful of counts. The J gene is TRBJ1-2, the V gene TRBV7-9; the match to TRBD1 covers 11 bases. Germline-derived CDR1 and CDR2 are SEHNR and FQNEAQ (reference sequence). Trimming removed 3 bases from V and 2 bases from J; junction bases left unmatched: 2. The CDR3 has 15 residues. CDR3 sequence reads: CASSFRDRGNYGYTF. The DNA of the CDR3 is TGTGCCAGCAGCTTCCGGGACAGGGGGAACTATGGCTACACCTTC. The full variable domain, its missing parts supplied by reference TRBV7-9 and TRBJ1-2, is DTGVSQNPRHKITKRGQNVTFRCDPISEHNRLYWYRQTLGQGPEFLTYFQNEAQLEKSRLLSDRFSAERPKGSFSTLEIQRTEQGDSAMYLCASSFRDRGNYGYTFGSGTRLTVV.

J is TRBJ1-2 and V is TRBV7-2; 9 bases match TRBD1. Per the germline V gene, CDR1 is SGHTA and CDR2 is FQGNSA. Unmatched junction bases numbered 9, after V lost 0 bases and J lost 7 bases. The CDR3 is 16 amino acids. In DNA form, the CDR3 reads TGTGCCAGCAGCTTAGCCCACAGGGGGCAAACTTCTGGCTACACCTTC. It encodes CASSLAHRGQTSGYTF.

This clone was counted a few times. The chain employs TRBV9 and TRBJ1-1; D ambiguous. Germline V gene lookup returns CDR1 SGDLS and CDR2 YYNGEE. Trimming removed 0 bases from V and 1 base from J, with 10 bases in between. The CDR3 sequence is 15 residues long. In DNA form, the CDR3 reads TGTGCCAGCAGCGTAGTGGGAGGGAAGAACACTGAAGCTTTCTTT. Its translation: CASSVVGGKNTEAFF.

The count of this clone is one. V gene TRBV5-1 combines with J gene TRBJ1-4, with a possible D match to TRBD1 (6 bases). In germline, CDR1 is SGHRS, CDR2 YFSETQ. V was clipped by 0 bases and J by 8 bases, with 11 bases between them. CDR3 length: 14 residues. CDR3 sequence reads: CASSLAGHGEKLFF. CDR3 coding DNA: TGCGCCAGCAGCTTGGCGGGACATGGGGAAAAACTGTTTTTT.

The chain is built from TRBV15 and TRBJ2-1; TRBD2 agrees at 9 bases. There are 16 residues in the CDR3. CDR1 and CDR2 (germline): LNHNV, YYDKDF (reference sequence). Germline trimming cut 1 base from V and 8 bases from J; bases unmatched to any gene: 9. In DNA, the CDR3 is TGTGCCACCAGCAGAGCCGCTAGCGGGATCGGCGATGAGCAGTTCTTC. This gives the protein CATSRAASGIGDEQFF.

The chain combines TRBV12-5 with TRBJ1-6, with D possibly TRBD1 on 6 matching bases. The CDR3 consists of 15 residues. From germline, CDR1 is LGHNT and CDR2 FRNRAP. V lost 2 bases and J lost 7, with 12 bases in between. CDR3 amino acids: CASGLTGRGNSPLHF. In DNA, the CDR3 is TGTGCTAGTGGTTTGACAGGGCGCGGGAATTCACCCCTCCACTTT.

This chain connects TRBV5-4 to TRBJ1-1, with TRBD1 matching 7 bases. Germline V gene sequence: CDR1 SGHNT, CDR2 YYREEE (reference sequence). Trimming cost V 5 bases and J 10 bases; bases outside gene matches: 8. This CDR3 is 12 amino acids long. CDR3 DNA: TGTGCCAGCAGTTCCGGACAGGCCTTAGCTTTCTTT. Amino acid sequence: CASSSGQALAFF.

This clone has just one count. This rearrangement joins TRBV7-8 to TRBJ1-1; 8 bases are shared with TRBD1. Germline trimming cut 6 bases from V and 3 bases from J; bases unmatched to any gene: 9. The CDR3 spans 15 residues. In germline, CDR1 is SGHVS, CDR2 FQNEAQ. This CDR3 is CASRRNRGEDTEAFF. The CDR3 nucleotides read TGTGCCAGCAGAAGAAACAGGGGGGAAGACACTGAAGCTTTCTTT.

The rearrangement uses TRBV9 and TRBJ2-3; possible D gene TRBD2, 5 bases. Germline lookup yields CDR1 SGDLS and CDR2 YYNGEE. Trimming pared 3 bases from V and 5 bases from J, leaving 25 bases between. This CDR3 comprises 18 residues. The CDR3 spells CASSGGWVRPRVEDTQYF. The CDR3 coding sequence is TGTGCCAGCAGCGGAGGGTGGGTAAGACCTCGGGTAGAAGATACGCAGTATTTT.

Worth noting for this clone: Sequence at one end of the junction differs from germline and may be a read error. V gene TRBV7-7 combines with J gene TRBJ2-7, with TRBD1 matching over 12 bases. CDR1 SSHAT and CDR2 FNYEAQ come from the germline V gene (reference sequence). CDR3 length: 16 amino acids. The CDR3 DNA reads TGTGCTAGCAGCTTAGCGTCGGGACAGGGGGCGGGCGAGCAGTACTTC. Protein product: CASSLASGQGAGEQYF.

With respect to this clone: Other DNA sequences in the same sample also yield this CDR3. This chain links TRBV5-1 with TRBJ1-2, with D possibly being TRBD1 (6 bases). This CDR3 contains 13 residues. The V gene's germline CDR1 is SGHRS and CDR2 YFSETQ. V was clipped by 0 bases and J by 3 bases, with 6 bases between them. The CDR3 sequence is CASSLDRDYGYTF. The CDR3 coding sequence is TGCGCCAGCAGCTTGGACAGGGACTATGGCTACACCTTC.

The rearrangement links TRBV6-1 to TRBJ1-1; D gene uncertain. V was shortened by 0 bases and J by 7 bases, with 18 bases between the two germline ends. The CDR3 is made up of 16 amino acids. The V gene's germline CDR1 is MNHNS and CDR2 SASEGT. CDR3 region: CASSEATTPVFVEAFF. CDR3 nucleotide sequence: TGTGCCAGCAGTGAAGCGACAACGCCCGTTTTCGTTGAAGCTTTCTTT.

The chain carries TRBV11-2 and TRBJ2-5; 7 bases align to TRBD1. Germline assignment: CDR1 SGHAT and CDR2 FQNNGV. This CDR3 contains 15 residues. V was pared by 4 bases and J by 5 bases, with 10 bases of the junction left unmatched. The CDR3 nucleotides are TGTGCCAGCAGCTCGAGAACAGGGGATTGGGAGACCCAGTACTTC. This sequence encodes CASSSRTGDWETQYF. Based on the CDR3 plus reference TRBV11-2 and TRBJ2-5, the full variable domain is EAGVAQSPRYKIIEKRQSVAFWCNPISGHATLYWYQQILGQGPKLLIQFQNNGVVDDSQLPKDRFSAERLKGVDSTLKIQPAKLEDSAVYLCASSSRTGDWETQYFGPGTRLLVL.

The chain has TRBV18 and TRBJ1-3; tentatively, D is TRBD1 (5 bases). Between the trimmed V and J ends, which lost 4 bases and 0 bases, there was a span of 13 bases. This CDR3 is built from 16 residues. CDR1 KGHSH and CDR2 LQKENI come from the germline V gene. CDR3 loop: CASSLSQGSSGNTIYF. CDR3 DNA sequence: TGTGCCAGCTCACTATCCCAGGGCAGCTCTGGAAACACCATATATTTT.

This clone was seen a single time. The V call is TRBV6-5, the J call TRBJ1-6; no reliable D call. V lost 0 bases and J lost 2, with 8 bases in between. The CDR3 has 16 residues. Germline V gene lookup returns CDR1 MNHEY and CDR2 SVGAGI. CDR3 amino acids: CASSYSHSPYNSPLHF. DNA for the CDR3: TGTGCCAGCAGTTACTCGCACAGCCCCTATAATTCACCCCTCCACTTT.